The 25 T cell receptor beta chains below all came from one sample that was sequenced in a study of T cell responses to AZD1222 COVID-19 vaccine (dated by TCRdb to about 2021). The sample's time point label, decoded: baseline before first vaccination. The sample's treatment or condition label, decoded: meningococcal conjugate vaccine given as trial control. The method was the immunoSEQ multiplex PCR assay. In TCRdb, the immuneACCESS table is reduced to in-frame sequences with V and J assigned. These tables do not hold every clone; where another copy was compared, an unresolved V gene accounts for under half, and the others remain unexplained. Here the sample has roughly 77,000 clones; roughly 90% occur a single time. 4% to 5.5% of the sample is held by the ten biggest clonotypes. The sequenced sample was peripheral blood, obtained on day 0 of MenACWY control vaccination. These receptors were obtained from an adult in good health.

V is TRBV11-1 and J is TRBJ2-2; 10 positions agree with TRBD1. CDR3 length: 16 amino acids. Trimming took 0 bases from V and 4 from J; bases not matched to a gene: 2. Looked up from germline, CDR1 is SGHAT and CDR2 is FQDESV (reference sequence). CDR3 in amino acids: CASSLARTGGTGELFF. CDR3 sequence (DNA): TGTGCCAGCAGCTTAGCAAGGACAGGGGGCACCGGGGAGCTGTTTTTT.

The rearrangement links TRBV15 to TRBJ2-1, with D unresolved. Germline lookup yields CDR1 LNHNV and CDR2 YYDKDF (reference sequence). The V and J ends lost 2 bases and 7 bases respectively, with 9 bases between them. The CDR3 has 13 amino acids. The CDR3 region is CATSRPLGNEQFF. The DNA of the CDR3 is TGTGCCACCAGCAGACCCCTGGGGAATGAGCAGTTCTTC. Full variable domain (missing parts from reference TRBV15 and TRBJ2-1): DAMVIQNPRYQVTQFGKPVTLSCSQTLNHNVMYWYQQKSSQAPKLLFHYYDKDFNNEADTPDNFQSRRPNTSFCFLDIRSPGLGDTAMYLCATSRPLGNEQFFGPGTRLTVL.

The chain uses TRBV5-6 and TRBJ2-3, with D hard to call. Trimming took off 4 bases at V and 0 bases at J, with 3 bases between the two ends. The germline CDR1 and CDR2 sequences are SGHDT and YYEEEE. The CDR3 sequence is 12 residues long. CDR3 nucleotide sequence: TGTGCCAGCAGCCCTAGCACAGATACGCAGTATTTT. Protein: CASSPSTDTQYF. The full variable domain, its missing parts supplied by reference TRBV5-6 and TRBJ2-3, is DAGVTQSPTHLIKTRGQQVTLRCSPKSGHDTVSWYQQALGQGPQFIFQYYEEEERQRGNFPDRFSGHQFPNYSSELNVNALLLGDSALYLCASSPSTDTQYFGPGTRLTVL.

The chain links TRBV5-8 to TRBJ2-5, with D unclear. The V end was cut by 9 bases, the J end by 1 base, with 13 bases between. Germline V gene lookup returns CDR1 SGHTS and CDR2 YDEGEE. The CDR3 totals 13 residues. CDR3 residues: CANPTTGQETQYF. The CDR3 DNA sequence: TGTGCCAACCCGACGACGGGCCAAGAGACCCAGTACTTC. The full variable domain, completed using reference TRBV5-8 and TRBJ2-5, is EAGVTQSPTHLIKTRGQQATLRCSPISGHTSVYWYQQALGLGLQFLLWYDEGEERNRGNFPPRFSGRQFPNYSSELNVNALELEDSALYLCANPTTGQETQYFGPGTRLLVL.

DNA of the CDR3: TGTGCCAGCAACGGAGGGGGAGTTCGGAATTCACCCCTCCACTTT. It translates to CASNGGGVRNSPLHF. V usage is TRBV6-5 and J usage is TRBJ1-6, with D possibly being TRBD1 (6 bases). V was trimmed by 7 bases and J by 7 bases, leaving 17 bases between them. Germline V gene sequence: CDR1 MNHEY, CDR2 SVGAGI. There are 15 residues in the CDR3.

The chain recombines TRBV7-9 with TRBJ1-6, with D possibly TRBD1 on 6 matching bases. CDR3 length equals 14 residues. The V and J ends lost 4 bases and 9 bases respectively, with 13 bases between them. Germline CDR1 SEHNR, CDR2 FQNEAQ (reference sequence). The CDR3 nucleotides read TGTGCCAGCAGCTCAGAGGGGGAAAGTTCACCCCTCCACTTT. This codes for CASSSEGESSPLHF.

The V gene is TRBV18, the J gene TRBJ1-4; no firm D call. Germline V CDR1 and CDR2: KGHSH, LQKENI. V shed 2 bases and J shed 6 bases, with 10 bases lying between them. The CDR3 has 14 amino acids. The CDR3 nucleotides are TGTGCCAGCTCACCAAATGGGGAGTATGAAAAACTGTTTTTT. Translated, it gives CASSPNGEYEKLFF.

This clone was found once. The chain joins TRBV29-1 to TRBJ1-2; D gene unclear. The germline CDR1 and CDR2 sequences are SQVTM and ANQGSEA. Deletions cut 3 bases from V and 1 base from J, with 3 bases between. The CDR3 runs to 11 residues. In DNA form, the CDR3 reads TGCAGCGTTGAGAGTAACTATGGCTACACCTTC. Encoded protein: CSVESNYGYTF.

The table lists this clone with a count of one. The V gene is TRBV20-1, the J gene TRBJ2-5; D unclear. CDR3 length equals 12 residues. Trimming stripped 3 bases from V and 5 bases from J, with 10 bases between. Per the germline V gene, CDR1 is DFQATT and CDR2 is SNEGSKA (reference sequence). CDR3 sequence (DNA): TGCAGTGCTAGTGCCCAAGCGGAGACCCAGTACTTC. Protein product: CSASAQAETQYF.

V is TRBV11-2 and J is TRBJ2-2; TRBD2 is a possible D gene (6 bases). Germline assignment: CDR1 SGHAT and CDR2 FQNNGV. The CDR3 loop spans 17 amino acids. V was cut by 1 base and J by 0 bases, with 12 bases left in between. CDR3 DNA sequence: TGTGCCAGCAGCTTAGGGCGGGGATATACGAACACCGGGGAGCTGTTTTTT. Its translation: CASSLGRGYTNTGELFF.

The chain employs TRBV28 and TRBJ2-3; D is unclear. The V end was cut by 2 bases, the J end by 5 bases, with 5 bases between. Looked up from germline, CDR1 is MDHEN and CDR2 is SYDVKM. This CDR3 comprises 12 residues. CDR3 amino acids: CASSLRIDTQYF. Written as DNA, the CDR3 is TGTGCCAGCAGTTTACGGATAGATACGCAGTATTTT.

The chain recombines TRBV4-1 with TRBJ1-2; 7 bases are shared with TRBD1. This CDR3 is 15 amino acids long. V shed 4 bases and J 6 bases; nucleotides not matched to a gene: 11. Per the germline V gene, CDR1 is MGHRA and CDR2 is YSYEKL. CDR3: CASSPPGQLSHGYTF. CDR3 nucleotide sequence: TGCGCCAGCAGCCCACCGGGACAGCTATCGCATGGCTACACCTTC.

This clone occurred a few times. The chain is built from TRBV4-1 and TRBJ1-1; D remains unclear. The CDR3 loop spans 16 amino acids. V dropped 0 bases and J dropped 3 bases, with 14 bases sitting between them. Germline CDR1 and CDR2: MGHRA and YSYEKL. The CDR3 DNA sequence: TGCGCCAGCAGCCAAGATGGACTCCCAGTCGACACTGAAGCTTTCTTT. This encodes CASSQDGLPVDTEAFF.

The V gene is TRBV7-9, the J gene TRBJ1-4; the D is unclear. Germline loops: CDR1 SEHNR, CDR2 FQNEAQ (reference sequence). The CDR3 length is 14 residues. Trimming removed 3 bases from V and 8 bases from J, with 13 bases in between. CDR3 sequence (DNA): TGTGCCAGCAGCTTTACTCAGGCGATGGAAAAACTGTTTTTT. Amino acids: CASSFTQAMEKLFF.

This clone was recorded a few times. The V and J genes are TRBV27 and TRBJ2-7; D is uncertain. Germline-derived CDR1 and CDR2 are MNHEY and SMNVEV (reference sequence). This CDR3 spans 14 amino acids. V lost 5 bases and J lost 1, with 12 bases in between. This CDR3 is CASSINGGSYEQYF. CDR3 coding DNA: TGTGCCAGCAGTATCAATGGTGGTTCCTACGAGCAGTACTTC.

The V gene is TRBV19, the J gene TRBJ1-2; TRBD1 is a possible D gene (6 bases). Germline V gene lookup returns CDR1 LNHDA and CDR2 SQIVND (reference sequence). The CDR3 extends over 16 amino acids. Between the trimmed V and J ends, which lost 4 bases and 0 bases, there was a span of 15 bases. The CDR3 is CASSRGQIPSNYGYTF. CDR3 DNA sequence: TGTGCCAGTAGTAGGGGACAAATCCCGTCTAACTATGGCTACACCTTC.

The chain uses TRBV19 and TRBJ2-1; TRBD2 is a possible D gene (5 bases). Germline lookup yields CDR1 LNHDA and CDR2 SQIVND (reference sequence). Deletions cut 7 bases from V and 8 bases from J, with 15 bases between. The CDR3 contains 13 residues. CDR3: CASKRGALDEQFF. CDR3 bases: TGTGCCAGTAAACGGGGAGCGTTGGATGAGCAGTTCTTC.

A single count supports this clone. The rearrangement joins TRBV2 to TRBJ2-4; 8 nucleotides agree with TRBD2. Trimming at V came to 4 bases and at J to 7 bases, leaving 6 bases not matched to a gene. Looked up from germline, CDR1 is SNHLY and CDR2 is FYNNEI. This CDR3 spans 14 amino acids. The CDR3 region is CASSVGTRANIQYF. DNA for the CDR3: TGTGCCAGCAGTGTAGGGACTAGAGCGAACATTCAGTACTTC.

V gene TRBV7-2 combines with J gene TRBJ1-5; D is perhaps TRBD1 (5 bases). The germline V and J ends were trimmed by 4 bases and 2 bases, with 9 bases remaining between them. Germline V gene data show CDR1 as SGHTA and CDR2 as FQGNSA. The CDR3 is made up of 14 amino acids. The chain's CDR3 is CASSSRVGNQPQHF. CDR3 sequence (DNA): TGTGCCAGCAGCTCCAGGGTCGGCAATCAGCCCCAGCATTTT.

The rearrangement joins TRBV4-1 to TRBJ2-7, with 8 bases that match TRBD1. Trimming took 4 bases from V and 2 from J; bases not matched to a gene: 7. Germline V gene data show CDR1 as MGHRA and CDR2 as YSYEKL. The CDR3 is 15 amino acids. The CDR3 sequence is CASSRSDRDAYEQYF. The CDR3 DNA is TGCGCCAGCAGCCGATCGGACAGGGACGCCTACGAGCAGTACTTC.

This chain joins TRBV20-1 and TRBJ2-4; perhaps TRBD1 as D (6 bases). Germline assignment: CDR1 DFQATT and CDR2 SNEGSKA (reference sequence). The CDR3 consists of 11 residues. DNA of the CDR3: TGCAATAACCGGGACAAGGGCATTCAGTACTTC. This encodes CNNRDKGIQYF.

This chain connects TRBV2 to TRBJ2-1, with D possibly being TRBD2 (6 bases). Germline V gives CDR1 SNHLY, CDR2 FYNNEI. Trimming left V 9 bases short and J 7 bases short, with 13 bases between. This CDR3 has 12 amino acids. CDR3: CASLGLKNEQFF. The CDR3 DNA sequence: TGTGCCAGTTTGGGACTCAAGAATGAGCAGTTCTTC.

The rearrangement uses TRBV5-1 and TRBJ1-1; the D is unclear. Trimming cost V 0 bases and J 1 base, with 13 bases left between them. CDR1 is SGHRS and CDR2 is YFSETQ in the germline V gene. The CDR3 has 16 amino acids. CDR3 residues: CASSLGGTAPNTEAFF. The CDR3 nucleotides read TGCGCCAGCAGCTTGGGAGGAACGGCCCCGAACACTGAAGCTTTCTTT.

The chain joins TRBV4-1 to TRBJ1-5; D perhaps matches TRBD1 (5 bases). Germline V gene sequence: CDR1 MGHRA, CDR2 YSYEKL. The length of the CDR3 is 14 residues. Trimming shortened V by 0 bases and J by 5 bases, and 8 bases separated the two germline ends. CDR3 region: CASSQEQDDQPQHF. The CDR3 coding sequence is TGCGCCAGCAGCCAAGAACAGGATGATCAGCCCCAGCATTTT.

The chain joins TRBV6-5 to TRBJ2-1, with 8 bases identical to TRBD2. The germline CDR1 and CDR2 sequences are MNHEY and SVGAGI. V lost 2 bases, J lost 1 base, and 4 bases stayed unmatched. The CDR3 contains 16 residues. The CDR3 is CASSYPGLGSYNEQFF. The DNA of the CDR3 is TGTGCCAGCAGTTACCCGGGACTAGGGTCCTACAATGAGCAGTTCTTC.